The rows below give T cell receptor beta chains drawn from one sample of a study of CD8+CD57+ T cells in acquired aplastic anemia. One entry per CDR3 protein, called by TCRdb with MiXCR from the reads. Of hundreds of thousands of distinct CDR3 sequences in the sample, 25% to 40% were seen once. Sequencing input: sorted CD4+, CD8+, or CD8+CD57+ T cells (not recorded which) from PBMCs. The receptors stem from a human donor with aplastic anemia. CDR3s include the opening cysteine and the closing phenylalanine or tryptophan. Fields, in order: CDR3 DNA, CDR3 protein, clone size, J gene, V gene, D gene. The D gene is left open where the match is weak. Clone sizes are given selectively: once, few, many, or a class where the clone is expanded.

TGTGCCTGGAGTGTCAACGTCGGCGCCTACGAGCAGTACTTC | CAWSVNVGAYEQYF | few | TRBJ2-7 | TRBV24-1 | -
TGTGCCAGCAGCTCAACTGAACCCGACAAGATGAATCAGCCCCAGCATTTT | CASSSTEPDKMNQPQHF | many | TRBJ1-5 | TRBV11-1 | -
TGCGCCAGCAGCGCAGGACTAGCGGGAGTCTCCGAGCAGTACTTC | CASSAGLAGVSEQYF | - | TRBJ2-7 | TRBV5-1 | TRBD2
TGTGCCAGCGGCCTAGCGGGGGTGGGAGATACGCAGTATTTT | CASGLAGVGDTQYF | - | TRBJ2-3 | TRBV2 | TRBD2
TGTGCCAGCAGAACGGCCGAATCAACAGGGAATTCACCCCTCCACTTT | CASRTAESTGNSPLHF | many | TRBJ1-6 | TRBV6-1 | -
TGCAGTGCTAGCGGGGGGGAAGGCAAAAACATTCAGTACTTC | CSASGGEGKNIQYF | few | TRBJ2-4 | TRBV20-1 | TRBD2
TGCAGCGTTGAAGATCTGCGTAACTATGGCTACACCTTC | CSVEDLRNYGYTF | many | TRBJ1-2 | TRBV29-1 | -
TGTGCCAGCAGCTACCAGGGTACCACCTACAATGAGCAGTTCTTC | CASSYQGTTYNEQFF | few | TRBJ2-1 | TRBV2 | -
TGTGCCAGCAGTTACCCGGGACAGGGAAGGTACTTC | CASSYPGQGRYF | - | TRBJ2-5 | TRBV6-2/TRBV6-3 | TRBD1
TGTGCCAGCAGCCCTAGACAGGGGTTGGATTCACCCCTCCACTTT | CASSPRQGLDSPLHF | few | TRBJ1-6 | TRBV7-3 | TRBD1
TGTGCCAGCAGCTTGGCCGGGACAGGAATTTACAATGAGCAGTTCTTC | CASSLAGTGIYNEQFF | - | TRBJ2-1 | TRBV5-6 | TRBD1
TGCGCCAGCAAAAGAAGTGGTACTGGAAACACCATATATTTT | CASKRSGTGNTIYF | few | TRBJ1-3 | TRBV10-2 | -
TGTGCCAGCAGCATCGGGTGGGGAGGAACTACCTACGAGCAGTACTTC | CASSIGWGGTTYEQYF | - | TRBJ2-7 | TRBV4-2 | -
TGTGCCAGCAGTGTGGGGGACTGGTCCCACAATGAGCAGTTCTTC | CASSVGDWSHNEQFF | many | TRBJ2-1 | TRBV2 | -
TGTGCCAGCAGCCCAGGAGGAGCTCAGCCCCAGCATTTT | CASSPGGAQPQHF | - | TRBJ1-5 | TRBV7-2 | -
TGTGCCAGCAGTGAATTCGGACAGGGGGCCGCAGATACGCAGTATTTT | CASSEFGQGAADTQYF | many | TRBJ2-3 | TRBV25-1 | TRBD1
TGTGCCAGCAGTTTATATTGGGACTCTGAAGCTTTCTTT | CASSLYWDSEAFF | - | TRBJ1-1 | TRBV7-9 | -
TGCAGTGCCGTAGAATTCTCAGGGGATCAGCCCCAGCATTTT | CSAVEFSGDQPQHF | - | TRBJ1-5 | TRBV20-1 | -
TGTGCCTGGAGTGTAGGTGGGGGAAGGACTGAAGCTTTCTTT | CAWSVGGGRTEAFF | - | TRBJ1-1 | TRBV30 | -
TGCGCCAGCAGCCAACCTCGAACAGGGAGGGTTCATGAAAAACTGTTTTTT | CASSQPRTGRVHEKLFF | - | TRBJ1-4 | TRBV4-1 | -
TGCAGCGCCCATTTACAGGCTCCCGACACTGAAGCTTACTTT | CSAHLQAPDTEAYF | few | TRBJ1-1 | TRBV29-1 | -
TGTGCCAGCATGAGTGGGCCCGCAAATGAAAAACTGTTTTTT | CASMSGPANEKLFF | - | TRBJ1-4 | TRBV6-1 | -
TGTGCCAGCAGCTCCAAGCGGGGGGGCTACAATGAGCAGTTCTTC | CASSSKRGGYNEQFF | few | TRBJ2-1 | TRBV2 | TRBD2